Detailed here is one TCR beta chain. Germline V gene lookup returns CDR1 SGHNT and CDR2 YYREEE (reference sequence). V was clipped by 1 base and J by 6 bases; unmatched bases: 7. The CDR3 has 14 amino acids. Sequencing used immunoSEQ multiplex PCR; TCRdb keeps in-frame clones, though not all of them. The sample comprises roughly 70,000 clones, roughly 88% of which are singletons, and around 6.4% rests with the top ten. The data were obtained in a study of blood T cell repertoires in COVID-19. Study overall: The analysed material was cDNA or gDNA that came from T cells, B-cell-depleted T cells, or PBMCs.

The V call is TRBV5-4, the J call TRBJ2-7, with 7 bases that match TRBD2. This receptor was taken from a woman in her sixties or seventies with acute or convalescent COVID-19. The sample consisted of peripheral blood. The CDR3 nucleotides read TGTGCCAGCAGCTTGTGGCGGGAGATGACCGAGCAGTACTTC. Amino acid sequence: CASSLWREMTEQYF. The whole variable domain, filled in from reference TRBV5-4 and TRBJ2-7, reads ETGVTQSPTHLIKTRGQQVTLRCSSQSGHNTVSWYQQALGQGPQFIFQYYREEENGRGNFPPRFSGLQFPNYSSELNVNALELDDSALYLCASSLWREMTEQYFGPGTRLTVT.